A single sample is the source of the 6 T cell receptor beta chains below, sequenced in a study of blood T cell repertoires in COVID-19. Profiled with immunoSEQ multiplex PCR; TCRdb holds only in-frame clones, not every one. Of under 200,000 clones in the sample, 84% were seen once. The sample was peripheral blood. These receptors were collected from a man aged 18 to 30 with active or convalescent COVID-19.

This chain links TRBV5-5 with TRBJ1-2, with a possible D match to TRBD1 (5 bases). The CDR3 runs 15 residues. In germline, CDR1 is SGHKS, CDR2 YYEKEE (reference sequence). Trimming left V 1 base short and J 5 bases short, with 15 bases between. CDR3: CASSLLQGAGYGYTF. CDR3 in DNA: TGTGCCAGCAGCTTGCTCCAGGGCGCCGGGTATGGCTACACCTTC.

The gene calls are TRBV3-1 (or the pseudogene TRBV3-2) and TRBJ1-4; D is uncertain. The germline V and J ends were trimmed by 6 bases and 2 bases, with 10 bases remaining between them. The CDR3 contains 14 residues. Germline CDR1 and CDR2: LGHDT and YNNKEL (reference sequence). CDR3 residues: CASSDQWTNEKLFF. CDR3 nucleotide sequence: TGTGCCAGCAGTGATCAGTGGACTAATGAAAAACTGTTTTTT.

The rearrangement links TRBV28 to TRBJ1-1, with unresolved D. V dropped 6 bases and J dropped 7 bases, with 6 bases sitting between them. The CDR3 has 10 amino acids. Germline V gives CDR1 MDHEN, CDR2 SYDVKM. DNA for the CDR3: TGTGCCAGCAGACAGAATGAAGCTTTCTTT. It translates to CASRQNEAFF.

This clone appeared a single time. V is TRBV19 and J is TRBJ2-6; TRBD1 matches 7 bases. Germline V gene data show CDR1 as LNHDA and CDR2 as SQIVND (reference sequence). The CDR3 is made up of 16 amino acids. V was pared by 7 bases and J by 0 bases, with 6 bases of the junction left unmatched. In DNA form, the CDR3 reads TGTGCCAGTACTGACAGGGTATACTCTGGGGCCAACGTCCTGACTTTC. Translation gives CASTDRVYSGANVLTF.

V gene TRBV5-4 combines with J gene TRBJ1-6; TRBD1 might be the D (5 bases). Trimming pared 4 bases from V and 7 bases from J, leaving 6 bases between. Germline CDR1 reads SGHNT; CDR2 reads YYREEE (reference sequence). This CDR3 comprises 12 residues. DNA for the CDR3: TGTGCCAGCAGCCGACAGAATTCACCCCTCCACTTT. The encoded protein is CASSRQNSPLHF.

The V gene is TRBV4-1, the J gene TRBJ1-2; D might be TRBD1 (5 bases). This CDR3 spans 14 amino acids. CDR1 is MGHRA, CDR2 YSYEKL, per germline. V was pared by 0 bases and J by 8 bases, with 13 bases between. CDR3 in DNA: TGCGCCAGCAGCCAAGATACCAGGGTCGGCGGCTACACCTTC. This translates into CASSQDTRVGGYTF.